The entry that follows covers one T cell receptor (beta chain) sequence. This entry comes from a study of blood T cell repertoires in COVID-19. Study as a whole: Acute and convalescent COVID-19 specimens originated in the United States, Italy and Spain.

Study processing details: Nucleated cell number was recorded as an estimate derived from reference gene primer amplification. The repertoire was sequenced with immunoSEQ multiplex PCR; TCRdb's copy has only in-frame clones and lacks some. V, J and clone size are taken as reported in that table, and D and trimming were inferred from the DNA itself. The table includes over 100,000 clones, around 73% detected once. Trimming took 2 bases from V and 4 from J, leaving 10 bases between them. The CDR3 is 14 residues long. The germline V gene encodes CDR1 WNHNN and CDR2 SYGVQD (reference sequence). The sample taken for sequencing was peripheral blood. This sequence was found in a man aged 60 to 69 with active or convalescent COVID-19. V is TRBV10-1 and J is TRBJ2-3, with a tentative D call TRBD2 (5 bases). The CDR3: CASSENPGADTQYF. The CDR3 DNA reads TGCGCCAGCAGTGAGAACCCCGGGGCAGATACGCAGTATTTT.